Below are 29 T cell receptor beta chains sequenced from a single sample in a study of OX40 agonist ivuxolimab in advanced cancers. Data came from immunoSEQ multiplex PCR; TCRdb stores just in-frame clones and leaves some out. The table has about 70,000 clones, roughly 80% seen once. The sequencing here drew on CD4+ or CD8+ T cells sorted from blood, taken in a trial of the OX40 agonist ivuxolimab. These receptor sequences come from an adult with an advanced solid tumor such as melanoma, head and neck, liver or kidney cancer.

The genes are TRBV5-1 and TRBJ2-5; D might be TRBD1 (6 bases). V lost 1 base to trimming and J lost 4 bases, with 8 bases between them. The CDR3 has 13 amino acids. CDR1 and CDR2 (germline): SGHRS, YFSETQ. The DNA for the CDR3 is TGCGCCAGCAGCTTGCAACAGGGAGAGACCCAGTACTTC. This gives the protein CASSLQQGETQYF. Together with reference TRBV5-1 and TRBJ2-5, the CDR3 gives the full variable domain: KAGVTQTPRYLIKTRGQQVTLSCSPISGHRSVSWYQQTPGQGLQFLFEYFSETQRNKGNFPGRFSGRQFSNSRSEMNVSTLELGDSALYLCASSLQQGETQYFGPGTRLLVL.

The chain is built from TRBV7-9 and TRBJ1-6; maybe TRBD1 (5 bases). The germline V gene encodes CDR1 SEHNR and CDR2 FQNEAQ (reference sequence). The V and J ends lost 2 bases and 8 bases respectively, with 13 bases between them. This CDR3 region has 15 residues. CDR3 amino acids: CASSLSAGGYSPLHF. The CDR3 region has the DNA TGTGCCAGCAGCTTATCGGCGGGGGGGTATTCACCCCTCCACTTT.

The CDR3: CASSLRTAGDTQYF. Written as DNA, the CDR3 is TGTGCCAGCAGTCTACGGACGGCCGGGGATACGCAGTATTTT. The J gene is TRBJ2-3, the V gene TRBV6-6; D remains ambiguous. CDR1 is MNHNY, CDR2 SVGAGI, per germline (reference sequence). Between the trimmed V and J ends, which lost 5 bases and 6 bases, there was a span of 15 bases. The CDR3 contains 14 residues.

The chain links TRBV7-9 to TRBJ2-3, with TRBD2 matching over 8 bases. The CDR3 runs to 16 residues. Trimming at V came to 2 bases and at J to 1 base, leaving 5 bases not matched to a gene. Per the germline V gene, CDR1 is SEHNR and CDR2 is FQNEAQ (reference sequence). The CDR3 DNA follows: TGTGCCAGCAGCTTACTGATTAGCGGGGGCACAGATACGCAGTATTTT. Residues: CASSLLISGGTDTQYF.

The chain is built from TRBV5-1 and TRBJ2-3; D remains ambiguous. V gave up 3 bases and J gave up 0 bases, with 8 bases separating them. This CDR3 region has 14 residues. Germline V lookup: CDR1 SGHRS, CDR2 YFSETQ. The CDR3: CASSSESSTDTQYF. CDR3 bases: TGCGCCAGCAGCTCCGAATCCAGCACAGATACGCAGTATTTT.

The V call is TRBV27, the J call TRBJ2-1, with D perhaps TRBD1 (5 bases). The V end lost 6 bases, the J end lost 7 bases, and 13 bases lay between the germline ends. This CDR3 region has 13 residues. Looked up from germline, CDR1 is MNHEY and CDR2 is SMNVEV (reference sequence). Here the CDR3 reads CASSPQAGNEQFF. The CDR3 nucleotides are TGTGCCAGCAGCCCACAGGCCGGAAATGAGCAGTTCTTC.

About this clone: The junction does not match germline at one end; this may be a read error. This sequence joins TRBV29-1 and TRBJ1-2; D perhaps matches TRBD1 (5 bases). Germline CDR1 reads SQVTM; CDR2 reads ANQGSEA. The CDR3 contains 16 residues. The CDR3 loop reads CSVHLLAGSKRGGYIF. CDR3 in DNA: TGCAGCGTCCATCTCCTGGCAGGGTCTAAAAGGGGTGGCTACATCTTC.

The rearrangement joins TRBV6-5 to TRBJ2-3; D is possibly TRBD2 (7 bases). CDR1 and CDR2 (germline): MNHEY, SVGAGI. The CDR3 covers 15 residues. Trimming took off 7 bases at V and 1 base at J, with 15 bases between the two ends. The chain's CDR3 is CASTLGGRGTDTQYF. DNA for the CDR3: TGTGCCAGCACCCTGGGGGGGCGGGGCACAGATACGCAGTATTTT.

In its sample, this clone was seen once. This chain uses TRBV7-9 with TRBJ2-5, with 7 nucleotides matching TRBD1. The CDR3 consists of 16 residues. Per germline, CDR1 SEHNR and CDR2 FQNEAQ (reference sequence). J gave up 2 bases and V 5 bases, and 11 bases lay outside the gene matches. CDR3 nucleotide sequence: TGTGCCAGCAGCACGACCTTGACAGGGAGTCAAGAGACCCAGTACTTC. Translation: CASSTTLTGSQETQYF.

This chain joins TRBV4-1 and TRBJ2-5; tentatively, D is TRBD1 or TRBD2 (5 bases each). V was trimmed by 1 base and J by 5 bases, leaving 11 bases between them. The CDR3 spans 14 residues. Germline V lookup: CDR1 MGHRA, CDR2 YSYEKL. CDR3 loop: CASSQVPGRETQYF. The CDR3 DNA sequence: TGCGCCAGCAGCCAAGTGCCGGGGCGGGAGACCCAGTACTTC.

The CDR3 nucleotides are TGTGCCAGTAGTCCACCACCCGGAGCGGGGAGACTCTACGAGCAGTACTTC. Encoded protein: CASSPPPGAGRLYEQYF. The chain uses TRBV19 and TRBJ2-7, with TRBD2 matching 7 bases. The CDR3 contains 17 residues. Trimming removed 5 bases from V and 3 bases from J; junction bases left unmatched: 16. Germline V gene data show CDR1 as LNHDA and CDR2 as SQIVND (reference sequence).

The chain employs TRBV11-2 and TRBJ1-6; no clear D. Germline CDR1 reads SGHAT; CDR2 reads FQNNGV. V lost 0 bases and J 5 bases, leaving 8 bases between the germline ends. CDR3 length: 15 amino acids. The CDR3 sequence: CASSLDRQDNSPLHF. In nucleotides, the CDR3 is TGTGCCAGCAGCTTAGATCGGCAAGATAATTCACCCCTCCACTTT.

The chain couples TRBV4-1 to TRBJ2-7; 8 bases are shared with TRBD2. J lost 1 base, V lost 4 bases, and 6 bases had no gene match. CDR1 MGHRA and CDR2 YSYEKL come from the germline V gene. This CDR3 contains 15 residues. The CDR3 region has the DNA TGCGCCAGCAGCCCCGGGAGGGGGGGATCCTACGAGCAGTACTTC. Translation gives CASSPGRGGSYEQYF.

This clone was found once. This chain links TRBV15 with TRBJ1-3; 8 bases fit TRBD1. Per the germline V gene, CDR1 is LNHNV and CDR2 is YYDKDF (reference sequence). This CDR3 spans 14 amino acids. V lost 4 bases, J lost 7 bases, and 6 bases stayed unmatched. The CDR3 coding sequence is TGTGCCACCAGCACGCCGGACAGGGACAACACCATATATTTT. This translates into CATSTPDRDNTIYF.

The chain employs TRBV21-1 and TRBJ2-7; whether TRBD1, the table's D call, matches the DNA was not checked. TRBV21-1 is a pseudogene locus. The CDR3 sequence is 17 residues long. The chain's CDR3 is CASSKRTGTASSYEQYF. CDR3 bases: TGTGCCAGCAGCAAAAGGACGGGGACAGCGAGCTCCTACGAGCAGTACTTC.

The chain combines TRBV5-6 with TRBJ2-3; 8 bases line up with TRBD2. V was pared by 1 base and J by 0 bases, with 4 bases of the junction left unmatched. Germline CDR1 SGHDT, CDR2 YYEEEE. This CDR3 is built from 16 residues. The CDR3 coding sequence is TGTGCCAGCAGCTTGCTTCGGGGGGGCAGCACAGATACGCAGTATTTT. Protein product: CASSLLRGGSTDTQYF.

This clone was recorded once. The chain carries TRBV27 and TRBJ1-2, with D unclear. There are 14 residues in the CDR3. The germline V gene has CDR1 MNHEY and CDR2 SMNVEV (reference sequence). V gave up 6 bases and J gave up 4 bases, with 15 bases separating them. The CDR3 spells CASRSHDGVYGYTF. Here the CDR3 DNA reads TGTGCCAGCAGATCCCACGACGGGGTCTATGGCTACACCTTC.

J is TRBJ2-7 and V is TRBV27; 8 bases are a match to TRBD2. The J segment lost 4 bases and the V segment lost 3 bases, leaving 8 bases of the junction unmatched. Germline V gene sequence: CDR1 MNHEY, CDR2 SMNVEV (reference sequence). The CDR3 consists of 15 residues. CDR3 loop: CASSFERGRRYEQYF. DNA for the CDR3: TGTGCCAGCAGTTTCGAGCGGGGGCGGCGGTACGAGCAGTACTTC.

The J gene is TRBJ1-1, the V gene TRBV19, with TRBD1 as a possible D gene (5 bases). CDR3 size: 15 residues. Per germline, CDR1 LNHDA and CDR2 SQIVND (reference sequence). V gave up 3 bases and J gave up 3 bases, with 14 bases separating them. CDR3 DNA: TGTGCCAGTAGTATTATAGGGGCTCAGGACACTGAAGCTTTCTTT. This encodes CASSIIGAQDTEAFF.

This rearrangement joins TRBV14 to TRBJ2-6; possible D gene TRBD1, 6 bases. CDR3 length: 18 residues. V lost 3 bases and J 1 base, leaving 16 bases between the germline ends. Germline CDR1 is SGHDN and CDR2 is FVKESK. CDR3 sequence: CASSHSQGRGSGANVLTF. The CDR3 nucleotides are TGTGCCAGCAGCCATTCTCAAGGCAGGGGTTCTGGGGCCAACGTCCTGACTTTC.

The genes are TRBV27 and TRBJ1-5, with 7 bases fitting TRBD1. Germline V gene sequence: CDR1 MNHEY, CDR2 SMNVEV (reference sequence). V trimming: 6 bases; J trimming: 4 bases; junction bases outside the gene matches: 9. The CDR3 extends over 15 amino acids. CDR3 in DNA: TGTGCCAGCAGGAGTGCTGCAGGGGGGAATCAGCCCCAGCATTTT. The encoded protein is CASRSAAGGNQPQHF.

This chain connects TRBV6-5 to TRBJ2-2; no firm D call. Germline V gene lookup returns CDR1 MNHEY and CDR2 SVGAGI. V lost 5 bases, J lost 0 bases, and 7 bases lay in between. The CDR3 loop spans 14 amino acids. The CDR3 bases are TGTGCCAGCAGTCGCCTCACGAACACCGGGGAGCTGTTTTTT. Amino acids: CASSRLTNTGELFF.

This sequence joins TRBV5-4 and TRBJ2-2; D is unresolved. The germline V gene has CDR1 SGHNT and CDR2 YYREEE (reference sequence). The V and J ends lost 3 bases and 8 bases respectively, with 8 bases between them. The CDR3 sequence is 12 residues long. CDR3 residues: CASSSVGGELFF. The CDR3 nucleotides are TGTGCCAGCAGCTCGGTCGGTGGGGAGCTGTTTTTT.

The rearrangement joins TRBV5-4 to TRBJ2-7; D is ambiguous. This CDR3 comprises 13 residues. The V end was cut by 3 bases, the J end by 5 bases, with 12 bases between. CDR1 is SGHNT and CDR2 is YYREEE in the germline V gene (reference sequence). The CDR3 DNA reads TGTGCCAGCAGCTCTAACCACAAAGACGAGCAGTACTTC. The encoded protein is CASSSNHKDEQYF.

The chain couples TRBV7-8 to TRBJ2-3; the D gene is possibly TRBD2 (5 bases). Per germline, CDR1 SGHVS and CDR2 FQNEAQ. Trimming cost V 4 bases and J 5 bases, with 19 bases left between them. This CDR3 is built from 16 residues. The CDR3 DNA follows: TGTGCCAGCAGCTCGCTGGGCCCGGGGTTGAAAGATACGCAGTATTTT. It codes for CASSSLGPGLKDTQYF.

The rearrangement links TRBV2 to TRBJ2-5, with D possibly TRBD1 on 6 matching bases. Per the germline V gene, CDR1 is SNHLY and CDR2 is FYNNEI. Trimming shortened V by 6 bases and J by 2 bases, and 16 bases separated the two germline ends. This CDR3 contains 15 residues. This CDR3 is CASSLRQVGQETQYF. The CDR3 coding sequence is TGTGCCAGCAGCCTAAGACAGGTGGGACAAGAGACCCAGTACTTC.

The chain employs TRBV9 and TRBJ2-7; 7 bases agree with TRBD2. Germline values: CDR1 SGDLS, CDR2 YYNGEE. Trimming removed 0 bases from V and 5 bases from J; junction bases left unmatched: 11. The CDR3 contains 16 residues. The CDR3 region is CASSVELASGLHEQYF. The CDR3 DNA is TGTGCCAGCAGCGTAGAATTGGCTAGCGGTCTGCACGAGCAGTACTTC. The variable domain in full, with the rest retrieved from reference TRBV9 and TRBJ2-7, is DSGVTQTPKHLITATGQRVTLRCSPRSGDLSVYWYQQSLDQGLQFLIQYYNGEERAKGNILERFSAQQFPDLHSELNLSSLELGDSALYFCASSVELASGLHEQYFGPGTRLTVT.

The gene calls are TRBV6-6 and TRBJ2-3; D not certain. This CDR3 has 13 amino acids. CDR1 is MNHNY and CDR2 is SVGAGI in the germline V gene (reference sequence). V lost 2 bases, J lost 7 bases, and 10 bases lay in between. DNA for the CDR3: TGTGCCAGCAGTTACATGGCGTCTAATACGCAGTATTTT. It encodes CASSYMASNTQYF.

The chain uses TRBV18 and TRBJ2-2; 10 bases are a match to TRBD1. Germline V gene sequence: CDR1 KGHSH, CDR2 LQKENI. V lost 2 bases to trimming and J lost 7 bases; unmatched junction nucleotides: 4. The CDR3 extends over 15 amino acids. This CDR3 is CASSPTGTGDGELFF. The CDR3 nucleotides are TGTGCCAGCTCACCAACCGGGACAGGGGACGGGGAGCTGTTTTTT.